This T cell receptor beta chain was identified during a study of CD8 T cells in Susac syndrome. V lost 0 bases to trimming and J lost 4 bases, with 10 bases between them. The CDR3 is 15 amino acids. Germline-derived CDR1 and CDR2 are DFQATT and SNEGSKA (reference sequence). The RNA input was about 0.45 to 1 ug, and it was reverse transcribed with random hexamers. One entry per CDR3 protein results from TCRdb running MiXCR on the immunoSEQ multiplex PCR reads. This sample has under 200,000 distinct CDR3 sequences; roughly 92% occur once, and the top ten carry roughly 0.11%. The source material was CD4+ T cells from PBMCs. This sequence originates from a human donor with Susac syndrome. V and J are TRBV20-1 and TRBJ1-6; D gene unclear. The CDR3 protein is CSAREAGEYNSPLHF. The CDR3 coding sequence is TGCAGTGCTAGAGAGGCAGGTGAATATAATTCACCCCTCCACTTT.